These T cell receptor beta chains were read from a single sample in a study of T cells in localized non-small cell lung cancer. Data came from immunoSEQ multiplex PCR; TCRdb stores just in-frame clones and leaves some out. Of tens of thousands of clones detected, 84% appear once; the ten largest clones hold around an eighth. The sample in question was peripheral blood, obtained before any cancer treatment. Receptor source: a female donor over 55 with stage I lung adenocarcinoma. CDR3s include the opening cysteine and the closing phenylalanine or tryptophan. Fields, in order: clone size, V gene, D gene, J gene, CDR3 protein, CDR3 DNA. D genes are given only for firm matches. A clone size is listed for some rows: how often the clone was seen (once, few, many), or a class if it is expanded.

clone_size: NA; v_call: TRBV11-3; d_call: NA; j_call: TRBJ2-7; cdr3_aa: CASSLTVGQYF; cdr3_nt: TGTGCCAGCAGCCTGACGGTGGGGCAGTACTTC
clone_size: NA; v_call: TRBV9; d_call: NA; j_call: TRBJ2-5; cdr3_aa: CASSPLSGREETQYF; cdr3_nt: TGTGCCAGCAGCCCTCTGAGCGGCAGGGAAGAGACCCAGTACTTC
clone_size: NA; v_call: TRBV10-3; d_call: TRBD2; j_call: TRBJ2-7; cdr3_aa: CAISGKGGGAFYEQYF; cdr3_nt: TGTGCCATCAGTGGGAAAGGCGGGGGGGCCTTCTACGAGCAGTACTTC
clone_size: NA; v_call: TRBV18; d_call: NA; j_call: TRBJ2-1; cdr3_aa: CASRKGEQDYNEQFF; cdr3_nt: TGTGCCAGCCGAAAGGGAGAACAGGACTACAATGAGCAGTTCTTC
clone_size: NA; v_call: TRBV7-6; d_call: NA; j_call: TRBJ2-3; cdr3_aa: CASSLAGERTDTQYF; cdr3_nt: TGTGCCAGCAGCTTAGCGGGGGAACGCACAGATACGCAGTATTTT
clone_size: few; v_call: TRBV19; d_call: NA; j_call: TRBJ2-6; cdr3_aa: CASSIWGTGANVLTF; cdr3_nt: TGTGCCAGTAGTATTTGGGGGACTGGGGCCAACGTCCTGACTTTC
clone_size: few; v_call: TRBV6-1; d_call: NA; j_call: TRBJ1-2; cdr3_aa: CASRGAPDNYGYTF; cdr3_nt: TGTGCCAGCAGGGGGGCGCCGGATAACTATGGCTACACCTTC
clone_size: NA; v_call: TRBV5-4; d_call: TRBD1; j_call: TRBJ1-4; cdr3_aa: CASSARQGASEKLFF; cdr3_nt: TGTGCCAGCAGCGCCCGACAGGGGGCGAGCGAAAAACTGTTTTTT
clone_size: NA; v_call: TRBV5-1; d_call: NA; j_call: TRBJ1-2; cdr3_aa: CASSSGGHYGYTF; cdr3_nt: TGCGCCAGCAGCTCGGGGGGCCACTATGGCTACACCTTC
clone_size: NA; v_call: TRBV19; d_call: NA; j_call: TRBJ1-2; cdr3_aa: CASSLDSSNYGYTF; cdr3_nt: TGTGCCAGTAGTCTAGACAGTTCTAACTATGGCTACACCTTC
clone_size: NA; v_call: TRBV7-9; d_call: TRBD2; j_call: TRBJ2-5; cdr3_aa: CASSLSGFGETQYF; cdr3_nt: TGTGCCAGCAGCCTTAGCGGGTTTGGAGAGACCCAGTACTTC
clone_size: once; v_call: TRBV25-1; d_call: NA; j_call: TRBJ2-1; cdr3_aa: CASSGDKNEQFF; cdr3_nt: TGTGCCAGCAGTGGGGACAAAAATGAGCAGTTCTTC
clone_size: NA; v_call: TRBV5-1; d_call: NA; j_call: TRBJ2-3; cdr3_aa: CASSDGAELRNTDTQYF; cdr3_nt: TGCGCCAGCAGCGATGGTGCGGAATTACGAAACACAGATACGCAGTATTTT
clone_size: NA; v_call: TRBV6-5; d_call: TRBD1; j_call: TRBJ2-7; cdr3_aa: CASSYSPGQFYEQYF; cdr3_nt: TGTGCCAGCAGTTACTCCCCGGGACAGTTCTACGAGCAGTACTTC
clone_size: NA; v_call: TRBV18; d_call: NA; j_call: TRBJ1-1; cdr3_aa: CASSQFSGTSEAFF; cdr3_nt: TGTGCCAGCTCACAATTCTCCGGGACAAGTGAAGCTTTCTTT
clone_size: NA; v_call: TRBV10-3; d_call: TRBD2; j_call: TRBJ2-5; cdr3_aa: CAISESEGLARETQYF; cdr3_nt: TGTGCCATCAGTGAGTCGGAGGGACTAGCGAGAGAGACCCAGTACTTC
clone_size: NA; v_call: TRBV7-3; d_call: TRBD2; j_call: TRBJ2-1; cdr3_aa: CASRPSGGARDEQFF; cdr3_nt: TGTGCCAGCAGACCTAGCGGGGGGGCCCGGGATGAGCAGTTCTTC
clone_size: NA; v_call: TRBV7-9; d_call: TRBD2; j_call: TRBJ2-3; cdr3_aa: CASSGGTSGRVDTQYF; cdr3_nt: TGTGCCAGCAGCGGTGGGACTAGCGGGAGAGTAGATACGCAGTATTTT
clone_size: NA; v_call: TRBV5-1; d_call: TRBD2; j_call: TRBJ2-1; cdr3_aa: CASSLVASGRYEQFF; cdr3_nt: TGCGCCAGCAGCTTGGTGGCTAGCGGGAGATATGAGCAGTTCTTC
clone_size: NA; v_call: TRBV19; d_call: TRBD1; j_call: TRBJ1-1; cdr3_aa: CASTTLGGGDTEAFF; cdr3_nt: TGTGCCAGTACCACTTTAGGGGGCGGCGACACTGAAGCTTTCTTT
clone_size: NA; v_call: TRBV30; d_call: TRBD1; j_call: TRBJ2-2; cdr3_aa: CASHKGQGEFGELFF; cdr3_nt: TGTGCCTCACACAAAGGACAGGGGGAATTCGGGGAGCTGTTTTTT
clone_size: NA; v_call: TRBV5-1; d_call: TRBD2; j_call: TRBJ2-7; cdr3_aa: CASSFKLAAYEQYF; cdr3_nt: TGCGCCAGCAGCTTTAAACTAGCGGCCTACGAGCAGTACTTC
clone_size: NA; v_call: TRBV10-3; d_call: NA; j_call: TRBJ1-5; cdr3_aa: CAISEDSNQPQHF; cdr3_nt: TGTGCCATCAGTGAGGATAGCAATCAGCCCCAGCATTTT
clone_size: NA; v_call: TRBV5-1; d_call: NA; j_call: TRBJ2-7; cdr3_aa: CASSYTGEVYEQYF; cdr3_nt: TGCGCCAGCAGCTATACAGGGGAGGTCTACGAGCAGTACTTC
clone_size: once; v_call: TRBV5-4; d_call: TRBD1; j_call: TRBJ1-4; cdr3_aa: CASSLTGVGDEKLFF; cdr3_nt: TGTGCCAGCAGCCTGACAGGGGTAGGGGATGAAAAACTGTTTTTT
clone_size: NA; v_call: TRBV9; d_call: NA; j_call: TRBJ2-4; cdr3_aa: CASSVGASTLLRDIQYF; cdr3_nt: TGTGCCAGCAGCGTAGGGGCTAGCACCCTCCTGAGGGACATTCAGTACTTC
clone_size: NA; v_call: TRBV5-6; d_call: TRBD1; j_call: TRBJ1-1; cdr3_aa: CASSFQGGRGTEAFF; cdr3_nt: TGTGCCAGCAGCTTCCAGGGGGGCAGGGGTACTGAAGCTTTCTTT
clone_size: NA; v_call: TRBV7-2; d_call: NA; j_call: TRBJ1-5; cdr3_aa: CASSPQGCKATHF; cdr3_nt: TGTGCCAGCAGCCCCCAAGGCTGCAAAGCGACGCATTTT
clone_size: NA; v_call: TRBV30; d_call: NA; j_call: TRBJ1-5; cdr3_aa: CAWSGYRNSNQPQHF; cdr3_nt: TGTGCCTGGAGTGGTTACAGGAATAGCAATCAGCCCCAGCATTTT
clone_size: NA; v_call: TRBV7-9; d_call: TRBD1; j_call: TRBJ1-5; cdr3_aa: CASSPSQGAQPQHF; cdr3_nt: TGTGCCAGCAGCCCTTCACAGGGGGCTCAGCCCCAGCATTTT
clone_size: few; v_call: TRBV28; d_call: NA; j_call: TRBJ1-2; cdr3_aa: CASSLTGYGDYGYTF; cdr3_nt: TGTGCCAGCAGTCTAACAGGTTATGGGGACTATGGCTACACCTTC
clone_size: NA; v_call: TRBV7-2; d_call: NA; j_call: TRBJ1-1; cdr3_aa: CASSLRGAEAFF; cdr3_nt: TGTGCCAGCAGCTTACGTGGGGCTGAAGCTTTCTTT
clone_size: NA; v_call: TRBV19; d_call: TRBD1; j_call: TRBJ1-1; cdr3_aa: CASSIPGQGGTEAFF; cdr3_nt: TGTGCCAGTAGTATCCCGGGACAGGGCGGCACTGAAGCTTTCTTT
clone_size: NA; v_call: TRBV28; d_call: NA; j_call: TRBJ2-2; cdr3_aa: CASIGHPNTGELFF; cdr3_nt: TGTGCCAGTATTGGACACCCGAACACCGGGGAGCTGTTTTTT
clone_size: NA; v_call: TRBV6-5; d_call: NA; j_call: TRBJ1-1; cdr3_aa: CASISQGGTEAFF; cdr3_nt: TGTGCCAGCATATCTCAGGGAGGCACTGAAGCTTTCTTT
clone_size: once; v_call: TRBV5-1; d_call: TRBD1; j_call: TRBJ2-2; cdr3_aa: CASSIHGRGQGSTAGELFF; cdr3_nt: TGCGCCAGCAGCATACATGGCAGAGGACAGGGCTCAACCGCCGGGGAGCTGTTTTTT
clone_size: NA; v_call: TRBV19; d_call: NA; j_call: TRBJ1-3; cdr3_aa: CASSILRGFGNTIYF; cdr3_nt: TGTGCCAGTAGTATCTTGCGGGGCTTTGGAAACACCATATATTTT
clone_size: NA; v_call: TRBV6-5; d_call: NA; j_call: TRBJ2-3; cdr3_aa: CASTPRGSFRDTQYF; cdr3_nt: TGTGCCAGCACCCCACGGGGGTCTTTCCGTGATACGCAGTATTTT
clone_size: NA; v_call: TRBV29-1; d_call: NA; j_call: TRBJ2-7; cdr3_aa: CSVTKTYEQYF; cdr3_nt: TGCAGCGTGACAAAGACATACGAGCAGTACTTC
clone_size: few; v_call: TRBV19; d_call: NA; j_call: TRBJ1-5; cdr3_aa: CASSVTEFNQPQHF; cdr3_nt: TGTGCCAGTAGTGTAACAGAATTCAATCAGCCCCAGCATTTT
clone_size: NA; v_call: TRBV27; d_call: TRBD2; j_call: TRBJ2-3; cdr3_aa: CASSPRPGGLKGDTQYF; cdr3_nt: TGTGCCAGCAGTCCCCGCCCGGGAGGCCTCAAAGGCGATACGCAGTATTTT
clone_size: NA; v_call: TRBV5-4; d_call: NA; j_call: TRBJ1-3; cdr3_aa: CASSLVGGAGNTIYF; cdr3_nt: TGTGCCAGCAGCTTGGTAGGGGGGGCTGGAAACACCATATATTTT
clone_size: medium-sized; v_call: TRBV7-9; d_call: TRBD1; j_call: TRBJ1-6; cdr3_aa: CASSPVRGPNNSPLHF; cdr3_nt: TGTGCCAGCAGCCCGGTCAGGGGGCCCAATAATTCACCCCTCCACTTT
clone_size: NA; v_call: TRBV5-1; d_call: TRBD2; j_call: TRBJ2-2; cdr3_aa: CASSLAVAGATGELFF; cdr3_nt: TGCGCCAGCAGCTTGGCCGTAGCGGGAGCCACCGGGGAGCTGTTTTTT
clone_size: NA; v_call: TRBV6-5; d_call: NA; j_call: TRBJ2-3; cdr3_aa: CASSYSMGLGTDTQYF; cdr3_nt: TGTGCCAGCAGTTACTCGATGGGATTGGGCACAGATACGCAGTATTTT
clone_size: NA; v_call: TRBV6-5; d_call: NA; j_call: TRBJ1-6; cdr3_aa: CASSSPQGLNSPLHF; cdr3_nt: TGTGCCAGCAGTTCTCCCCAGGGCTTAAATTCACCCCTCCACTTT
clone_size: NA; v_call: TRBV19; d_call: NA; j_call: TRBJ2-1; cdr3_aa: CASSFDQSTYNEQFF; cdr3_nt: TGTGCCAGTAGTTTCGATCAATCCACCTACAATGAGCAGTTCTTC
clone_size: NA; v_call: TRBV7-8; d_call: NA; j_call: TRBJ1-1; cdr3_aa: CASSPLEGTFSEAFF; cdr3_nt: TGTGCCAGCAGCCCACTTGAAGGGACATTCAGTGAAGCTTTCTTT
clone_size: NA; v_call: TRBV4-1; d_call: TRBD2; j_call: TRBJ2-1; cdr3_aa: CASSLGRATYNEQFF; cdr3_nt: TGCGCCAGCAGCCTCGGGAGGGCCACCTACAATGAGCAGTTCTTC
clone_size: NA; v_call: TRBV18; d_call: NA; j_call: TRBJ1-2; cdr3_aa: CASSPTGYSKGYGYTF; cdr3_nt: TGTGCCAGCTCACCTACAGGGTACTCCAAGGGCTATGGCTACACCTTC
clone_size: NA; v_call: TRBV10-3; d_call: NA; j_call: TRBJ1-1; cdr3_aa: CAISVRGGRDTEAFF; cdr3_nt: TGTGCCATCAGTGTCCGGGGAGGACGGGACACTGAAGCTTTCTTT
clone_size: NA; v_call: TRBV7-9; d_call: TRBD1; j_call: TRBJ1-1; cdr3_aa: CASSPGTGGTEAFF; cdr3_nt: TGTGCCAGCAGCCCGGGGACAGGCGGGACTGAAGCTTTCTTT
clone_size: NA; v_call: TRBV10-1; d_call: TRBD1; j_call: TRBJ2-1; cdr3_aa: CASSLRTGGRNEQFF; cdr3_nt: TGCGCCAGCTCTCTAAGGACAGGGGGACGGAATGAGCAGTTCTTC
clone_size: NA; v_call: TRBV30; d_call: NA; j_call: TRBJ1-2; cdr3_aa: CAWRVGGNYGYTF; cdr3_nt: TGTGCCTGGAGGGTTGGCGGGAACTATGGCTACACCTTC
clone_size: NA; v_call: TRBV18; d_call: TRBD1; j_call: TRBJ1-5; cdr3_aa: CASSPMGLTGANQPQHF; cdr3_nt: TGTGCCAGCTCACCTATGGGCCTGACAGGGGCTAATCAGCCCCAGCATTTT
clone_size: NA; v_call: TRBV25-1; d_call: TRBD1; j_call: TRBJ1-2; cdr3_aa: CASSEDRGSRPGYTF; cdr3_nt: TGTGCCAGCAGTGAAGACAGGGGTTCGCGTCCTGGCTACACCTTC